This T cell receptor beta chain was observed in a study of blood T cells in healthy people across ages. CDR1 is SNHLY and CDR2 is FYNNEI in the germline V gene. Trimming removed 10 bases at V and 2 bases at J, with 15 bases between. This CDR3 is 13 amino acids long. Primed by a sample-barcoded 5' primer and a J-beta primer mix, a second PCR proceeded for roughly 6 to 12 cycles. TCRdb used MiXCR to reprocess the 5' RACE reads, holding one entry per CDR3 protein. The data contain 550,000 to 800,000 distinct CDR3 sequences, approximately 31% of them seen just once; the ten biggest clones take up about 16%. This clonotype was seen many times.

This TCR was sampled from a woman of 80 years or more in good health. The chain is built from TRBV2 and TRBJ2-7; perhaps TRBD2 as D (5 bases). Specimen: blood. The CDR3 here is CATTPGRAYEQYF. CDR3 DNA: TGTGCCACCACACCGGGAAGAGCCTACGAGCAGTACTTC. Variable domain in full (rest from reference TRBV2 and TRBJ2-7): EPEVTQTPSHQVTQMGQEVILRCVPISNHLYFYWYRQILGQKVEFLVSFYNNEISEKSEIFDDQFSVERPDGSNFTLKIRSTKLEDSAMYFCATTPGRAYEQYFGPGTRLTVT.